Listed here is a single T cell receptor beta chain. Its specific antigen is unknown. Nothing much larger sits one base from this clone, and base qualities are not available. These data belong to a study of T-cell memory formation after mild COVID-19 (dated by TCRdb to the early 2020s). For the wider study: TCR sequence clusters from the two donors were found to be largely donor specific. Longitudinal TCRalpha and TCRbeta repertoire sequencing tracked T-cell clones expanding and contracting after mild COVID-19 in two donors. The cohort was made up of two young adult volunteers, one female and one male, who were previously healthy. What the authors observed across the whole study: Contracting CD4+ clones appeared mostly in the CM and EM memory subsets, whereas CD8+ clones were enriched in EMRA. The detection of some responding clones in pre-infection memory suggests that pre-existing cross-reactive memory T cells joined the SARS-CoV-2 response. SARS-CoV-2 specificity of the second-wave clones peaking on day 37 was not confirmed. From day 15 to 85, contracting clones showed balanced CD4/CD8 phenotypes, whereas a second wave of clones that expanded from day 15 to 37 leaned towards CD4+. Only a couple of mild cases were covered by the study, and larger cohorts that include severe cases with pre-infection samples were considered necessary.

The sequencer listed for this sample is Illumina NovaSeq 6000. TCRalpha and TCRbeta cDNA libraries were built by 5'RACE with constant-segment primers, adding sample barcodes and unique molecular identifiers. Trizol reagent was used to extract RNA from every sample. Library amplification was performed in two PCR steps, and a second sample barcode and Illumina TruSeq adapters were introduced in the second step. Sequencing of the libraries was done on an Illumina NovaSeq, producing 2 x 150 bp paired-end reads. From the authors' description of their analysis: Demultiplexing of reads and collapsing into UMI-guided consensus sequences were performed with migec v1.2.7. Using mixcr v2.1.11, UMI consensuses were aligned to TRA and TRB V and J templates and then assembled into clonotypes. A clonotype was counted as expanded or contracted only if both edgeR and NoisET called the change significant, with noise models trained on biological replicates. For edgeR calls, the cutoffs were a false discovery rate-adjusted p below 0.01 and a log2 fold-change threshold of 1. As an exploratory analysis of dynamics, max-normalized trajectories of the 1000 most abundant clonotypes were examined with PCA combined with hierarchical clustering. Separately sequenced CD4+ and CD8+ repertoires were used to assign the CD4 or CD8 phenotype of responding clones. The public reads were quality trimmed at Q25 with fastp and then assembled into clones with MiXCR by TCRdb, keeping productive beta chains. Each CDR3 protein appears once, grouped with its most common genes and DNA. Here the V and J calls rest on TCRdb's processing, not on the authors' analysis. This sample holds under 200,000 distinct CDR3 sequences; 25% to 40% were observed only once. The ten most abundant clones make up about 12% of the sample.

Deletion took 8 bases off V and 6 bases off J, with a span of 16 bases between the germline ends. Including the terminal cysteine and phenylalanine, the CDR3 comprises 12 residues. Just CDR3 DNA is preserved here, 36 bases in frame from base 1. The germline V gene gives CDR1 as SQVTM and CDR2 as ANQGSEA. PBMCs were isolated by Ficoll-Paque density gradient centrifugation. Sequencing was carried out using PBMCs or a T cell subset sorted from them (not recorded which). This clonotype was obtained from an adult woman who had mild COVID-19 (a few samples of this study predate the infection). The sample titles of this study are shuffled in the database, so cell type and time point are left out; the donor was told from shared clones. Recombination linked TRBV29-1 to TRBJ1-1; the D region possibly corresponds to TRBD1 (6 bases align). The DNA sequence follows: TGCAGCTACACCAAACAGGGCGCTGAAGCTTTCTTT. This translates into CSYTKQGAEAFF. The variable domain in full, with residues beyond the CDR3 obtained from the reference TRBV29-1 and TRBJ1-1 genes, is SAVISQKPSRDICQRGTSLTIQCQVDSQVTMMFWYRQQPGQSLTLIATANQGSEATYESGFVIDKFPISRPNLTFSTLTVSNMSPEDSSIYLCSYTKQGAEAFFGQGTRLTVV.